This T cell receptor (beta chain) was identified during a study of shared clonotypes between healthy human individuals (dated by TCRdb to about 2020). In the study overall: The cohort included three men and a couple of women between 18 and 49 years of age. Different laboratories and diverse techniques were used to prepare libraries and sequence TCR repertoires, to increase sequencing depth and limit assay-specific biases. To estimate repertoire size and how much clonotypes are shared between individuals, the study performed deep sequencing of blood TCR repertoires from 4 to 6 healthy adults. Leukapheresis yielded between about 0.9 and 10 billion PBMCs per donor. General study outcomes and caveats: Based on pairwise subsampling, the degree of clonotype sharing among donors was expected to be affected by sequencing depth. The genetic and exposure-history diversity represented was limited by the small number of donors. Only blood was sampled, and tissue TCR repertoires likely differ from those in blood.

With respect to this clone: Which antigen it targets is not known. No base-level quality is on record; no much larger clone is a single base apart.

Donors were healthy HIV-negative adults with no recently reported acute infections or vaccinations. Only Caucasian adults living in Nashville, Tennessee, USA were represented among the donors. For unsorted samples, about 90 million PBMCs were counted and genomic DNA was extracted with the QIAamp DNA Blood Mini kit. Blood was collected by leukapheresis, and PBMCs were isolated by Ficoll-Histopaque density gradient centrifugation and then cryopreserved in liquid nitrogen vapor phase. V is reduced by 4 bases and J by 0 bases, leaving a spacing of 12 bases between them. Per the germline V gene (reference sequence), GTSNPN is the CDR1 and SVGIG is the CDR2. The CDR3 goes from the cysteine to the phenylalanine over 14 residues. Only the CDR3 part of the read is kept: 42 bases, read in frame from the first base. Using the deep immunoSEQ assay, multiplex PCR amplified TCR CDR3 regions from genomic DNA. Genomic DNA extracted from each cell subset was distributed evenly over all wells of several immunoSEQ 96-well plates, and each plate served as one replicate. For unsorted PBMC, each replicate PCR was loaded with about 270 ng genomic DNA, equivalent to about 30,000 T cell genomes. Ten immunoSEQ deep assay plates were used to sequence the unsorted PBMC genomic DNA. The purified libraries were quantified using a Qubit 3.0 fluorometer, sized with a Bioanalyzer 2100, and then quantified again using the KAPA Library Quantification kit. Each immunoSEQ 96-well plate was sequenced on its own single-read 150-cycle Illumina NextSeq 550 flow cell. As for how the authors treated the data: Because the immunoSEQ output included only junctional sequences and no quality scores, the filtering could not be the same as the filtering used for full-length reads. To assign V/J genes and CDR3, sequences were annotated against IMGT germline references using PyIR, a Python wrapper for IgBLAST v1.9. Reads with weak V/J assignments (E-value above 1e-6), missing CDR3, stop codons, out-of-frame junctions, or ambiguous translated residues were removed. V3J clonotypes were defined as sequences sharing the same inferred V gene, J gene, and CDR3 amino acid sequence. Percentage overlap between repertoires was calculated by dividing the number of shared unique clonotypes by the size of the smaller repertoire. Repertoire richness was assessed with RTK rarefaction, the Chao1 estimator, and Recon v2.1 estimates of unobserved clonotypes. Not all clones reach the TCRdb copy of this immuneACCESS table, which keeps in-frame sequences only. Checked studies attribute under half of the gap to unresolved V genes and leave the rest unexplained. V, J and clone size are taken as reported in that table, and D and trimming were inferred from the DNA itself. The sample table shows about half a million clones, and roughly 80% are seen once. The top ten clones comprise roughly 13% of the sample.

The source material was PBMCs. This receptor was identified in a woman between 40 and 55 years old in good health. Some clones in this sample may be carry-over from other donors' samples. The receptor chain draws on TRBV30 and TRBJ1-1; the D gene is perhaps TRBD1, from 6 matching bases. The CDR3 is CAWTTGQLNTEAFF. The DNA is TGTGCCTGGACCACAGGACAGCTGAACACTGAAGCTTTCTTT.